This T cell receptor (beta chain) was captured in a study of CD8 T cells in Susac syndrome. With random hexamers, reverse transcription was performed on 0.5 to 1 ug of RNA. The immunoSEQ assay covered 54 Vbeta and 13 Jbeta segments for CDR3. From the immunoSEQ multiplex PCR reads, TCRdb called clonotypes with MiXCR, one entry per CDR3 protein. Of roughly 150,000 distinct CDR3 sequences listed, approximately 93% are singletons. CDR1 is SGHTA and CDR2 is FQGTGA in the germline V gene. V dropped 1 base and J dropped 4; count of bases not matched to a gene: 1. The CDR3 sequence is 13 residues long. This clonotype originated in a human donor with multiple sclerosis. The chain is built from TRBV7-3 and TRBJ2-7, with 7 bases aligning to TRBD2. Sequencing used CD4+ T cells from PBMCs. CDR3 loop: CASSLNGGYEQYF. Written as DNA, the CDR3 is TGTGCCAGCAGCTTAAACGGGGGGTACGAGCAGTACTTC.